What follows are 19 T cell receptor beta chains derived from one specimen sequenced in a study of spatial heterogeneity in lung cancer. TCRdb reprocessed the 5' RACE reads via MiXCR and lists one record per CDR3 protein. Of about 75,000 distinct CDR3 sequences listed, approximately 12% are singletons. The time point: sample taken at primary tumor resection. The input material, whole RNA from tumor, nontumor lung or frozen PBMC, was sequenced unsorted. This sample comprised PBMCs, obtained at surgery. The receptors come from a male donor with early-stage non-small cell lung cancer.

For this clonotype: A junction end diverges from the germline sequence, so it may reflect a read error. The CDR3: CASSLQGGAFGHTF. CDR3 coding DNA: TGTGCCAGCAGCTTACAGGGAGGCGCGTTTGGCCACACCTTC. J is TRBJ1-2 and V is TRBV7-2; a weak D match, TRBD1 (5 bases). The length of the CDR3 is 14 residues. Germline-derived CDR1 and CDR2 are SGHTA and FQGNSA.

The chain links TRBV24-1 to TRBJ2-1; 7 bases map to TRBD2. The J segment lost 6 bases and the V segment lost 2 bases, leaving 9 bases of the junction unmatched. CDR1 is KGHDR and CDR2 is SFDVKD in the germline V gene. The length of the CDR3 is 16 residues. CDR3 in amino acids: CATSDSGGRAPNEQFF. The CDR3 nucleotides are TGTGCCACCAGTGATTCCGGTGGGAGGGCCCCCAATGAGCAGTTCTTC.

The sample holds a few counts of this clonotype. The genes are TRBV12-3 or TRBV12-4 and TRBJ2-1, with 7 positions matching TRBD1. This CDR3 has 15 residues. The junction had 11 bases not matched to a gene; V was cut back by 8 bases and J by 4 bases. In DNA, the CDR3 is TGTGCCAGCTCCAAAGACGGACAGGCATACAATGAGCAGTTCTTC. It codes for CASSKDGQAYNEQFF.

This clonotype was recorded at least ten times. V and J are TRBV24-1 and TRBJ2-7; D is perhaps TRBD1 (5 bases). Germline V gene data show CDR1 as KGHDR and CDR2 as SFDVKD. CDR3 size: 16 residues. V was trimmed by 3 bases and J by 4 bases, leaving 18 bases between them. The CDR3 nucleotides are TGTGCCACCAGTGATGTTGGGGCAACACATCCTTACGAGCAGTACTTC. Translating gives CATSDVGATHPYEQYF.

This clonotype occurred many times. V and J are TRBV29-1 and TRBJ1-1; D is undetermined. CDR1 and CDR2 (germline): SQVTM, ANQGSEA. The V gene lost 6 bases and the J gene lost 1 base, with 3 bases spanning the gap. The CDR3 extends over 10 amino acids. CDR3 in amino acids: CSVANTEAFF. The CDR3, as DNA: TGCAGCGTCGCGAACACTGAAGCTTTCTTT.

This clonotype was detected a few times. The chain uses TRBV20-1 and TRBJ2-5; D unresolved. V gave up 4 bases and J gave up 0 bases, with 6 bases separating them. This CDR3 is built from 12 residues. CDR1 DFQATT and CDR2 SNEGSKA come from the germline V gene (reference sequence). DNA of the CDR3: TGCAGTGCTATTTATTACCAAGAGACCCAGTACTTC. It encodes CSAIYYQETQYF.

This clonotype was seen only a few times. A read error is possible here, since a much larger clone lies one base away. The rearrangement uses TRBV5-1 and TRBJ1-5; the D is unclear. The germline gives CDR1 SGHRS, CDR2 YFSETQ. The CDR3 runs to 13 residues. The CDR3 sequence: CASSQGPNQPRHF. Written as DNA, the CDR3 is TGCGCCAGCAGTCAAGGGCCCAATCAGCCCCGGCATTTT. Full variable domain (outside the CDR3, taken from reference TRBV5-1 and TRBJ1-5): KAGVTQTPRYLIKTRGQQVTLSCSPISGHRSVSWYQQTPGQGLQFLFEYFSETQRNKGNFPGRFSGRQFSNSRSEMNVSTLELGDSALYLCASSQGPNQPRHFGDGTRLSIL.

This clonotype has ten or more counts. This chain connects TRBV5-1 to TRBJ1-1; a weak D match, TRBD1 (5 bases). CDR3 length: 14 residues. Germline loops: CDR1 SGHRS, CDR2 YFSETQ. The V end lost 4 bases, the J end lost 6 bases, and 16 bases lay between the germline ends. CDR3 protein: CASSDPGRGAEAFF. CDR3 DNA sequence: TGCGCCAGCAGCGATCCAGGGCGGGGGGCTGAAGCTTTCTTT.

This clonotype was counted a few times. This sequence joins TRBV20-1 and TRBJ2-7; 9 bases are a match to TRBD1. The J segment lost 2 bases and the V segment lost 5 bases, leaving 4 bases of the junction unmatched. Germline CDR1 DFQATT, CDR2 SNEGSKA (reference sequence). The CDR3 is 13 residues long. CDR3 DNA sequence: TGCAGTGCTGCGGGACAGGGTGCCTACGAGCAGTACTTC. Its translation: CSAAGQGAYEQYF.

In its sample, this clonotype was seen many times. The chain is built from TRBV5-6 and TRBJ2-1; the D gene is possibly TRBD2 (5 bases). The V and J ends lost 6 bases and 10 bases respectively, with 14 bases between them. CDR1 and CDR2 from the germline V gene are SGHDT and YYEEEE. The CDR3 consists of 12 residues. The CDR3 sequence is CASNYLAGEQFF. DNA for the CDR3: TGTGCCAGCAACTACCTGGCGGGCGAGCAGTTCTTC.

This clonotype was counted between two and nine times. This chain's CDR3 is CASLSLAGELFF. The CDR3, as DNA: TGTGCCAGCCTTTCTCTCGCCGGGGAGCTGTTTTTT. This sequence joins TRBV3-1 and TRBJ2-2; D uncertain. Germline V gives CDR1 LGHDT, CDR2 YNNKEL (reference sequence). Trimming pared 8 bases from V and 6 bases from J, leaving 10 bases between. CDR3 size: 12 residues.

This clonotype has a count of ten or more. The chain employs TRBV29-1 and TRBJ1-5; 9 nucleotides line up with TRBD1. The CDR3 has 15 amino acids. V lost 7 bases, J lost 4 bases, and 11 bases stayed unmatched. Germline CDR1 reads SQVTM; CDR2 reads ANQGSEA. CDR3: CSDTGTGRWNQPQHF. The CDR3 region has the DNA TGCAGCGACACCGGGACAGGGCGGTGGAATCAGCCCCAGCATTTT.

The chain employs TRBV2 and TRBJ2-7; D perhaps matches TRBD1 (6 bases). V was pared by 6 bases and J by 0 bases, with 15 bases between. This CDR3 has 15 residues. The germline CDR1 and CDR2 sequences are SNHLY and FYNNEI. The CDR3 DNA sequence: TGTGCCAGCAGATTACAGGGACCTACCTCCTACGAGCAGTACTTC. Residues: CASRLQGPTSYEQYF. Combining the CDR3 with reference TRBV2 and TRBJ2-7 gives the whole variable domain EPEVTQTPSHQVTQMGQEVILRCVPISNHLYFYWYRQILGQKVEFLVSFYNNEISEKSEIFDDQFSVERPDGSNFTLKIRSTKLEDSAMYFCASRLQGPTSYEQYFGPGTRLTVT.

The V call is TRBV7-9, the J call TRBJ2-2, with 7 bases aligning to TRBD1. Germline V gene data show CDR1 as SEHNR and CDR2 as FQNEAQ (reference sequence). CDR3 length: 16 amino acids. V lost 2 bases to trimming and J lost 1 base; unmatched junction nucleotides: 4. The CDR3 DNA reads TGTGCCAGCAGCTTACCACGGACAGGGAACACCGGGGAGCTGTTTTTT. Protein: CASSLPRTGNTGELFF.

This clonotype has a handful of counts. This chain joins TRBV19 and TRBJ1-5; D call uncertain. CDR3 length equals 14 residues. Germline V gene lookup returns CDR1 LNHDA and CDR2 SQIVND (reference sequence). V lost 7 bases and J lost 5, with 15 bases in between. CDR3 loop: CASTPLLGDQPQHF. The CDR3 DNA reads as TGTGCCAGTACCCCCTTACTCGGGGATCAGCCCCAGCATTTT.

This clonotype showed up just a few times. This chain uses TRBV7-9 with TRBJ2-3; TRBD2 aligns across 11 bases. The germline CDR1 and CDR2 sequences are SEHNR and FQNEAQ (reference sequence). This CDR3 has 18 amino acids. V lost 4 bases to trimming and J lost 4 bases; unmatched junction nucleotides: 13. CDR3 in amino acids: CASSSRRSGRARADTQYF. The CDR3, as DNA: TGTGCCAGCAGCTCCCGCCGTAGCGGGAGGGCCCGCGCAGATACGCAGTATTTT.

At least ten counts were recorded for this clonotype. The chain combines TRBV29-1 with TRBJ2-7; D tentatively fits TRBD1 or TRBD2 (5 bases each). The V end lost 4 bases, the J end lost 3 bases, and 13 bases lay between the germline ends. Germline V gives CDR1 SQVTM, CDR2 ANQGSEA. CDR3 length equals 13 residues. The CDR3 DNA sequence: TGCAGCGTTGGGCCGGGACCGCACTACGAGCAGTACTTC. Its protein is CSVGPGPHYEQYF.

This clonotype was counted between two and nine times. The rearrangement links TRBV20-1 to TRBJ1-1; a possible D gene is TRBD1 (6 bases). CDR3 length: 12 amino acids. Germline V gene sequence: CDR1 DFQATT, CDR2 SNEGSKA (reference sequence). V was clipped by 7 bases and J by 4 bases, with 13 bases between them. The CDR3 loop reads CSVSEGGTEAFF. For the CDR3, the DNA is TGCAGTGTGTCCGAGGGGGGCACTGAAGCTTTCTTT.

In its sample, this clonotype was seen a few times. The chain uses TRBV4-1 and TRBJ1-4, with unresolved D. Looked up from germline, CDR1 is MGHRA and CDR2 is YSYEKL. There are 16 residues in the CDR3. V was pared by 1 base and J by 8 bases, with 17 bases between. The CDR3, as DNA: TGCGCCAGCAGCCAAGTCGGACTCCTGGGGAGGGAAAAACTGTTTTTT. Translating gives CASSQVGLLGREKLFF.